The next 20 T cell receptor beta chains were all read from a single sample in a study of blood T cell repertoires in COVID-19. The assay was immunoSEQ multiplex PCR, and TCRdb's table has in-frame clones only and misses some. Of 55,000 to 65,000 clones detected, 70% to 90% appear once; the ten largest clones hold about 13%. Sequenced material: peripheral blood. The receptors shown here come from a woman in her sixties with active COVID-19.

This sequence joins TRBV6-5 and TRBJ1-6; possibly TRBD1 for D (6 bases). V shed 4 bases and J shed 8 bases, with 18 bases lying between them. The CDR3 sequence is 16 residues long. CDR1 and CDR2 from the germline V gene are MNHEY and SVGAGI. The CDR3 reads CASSFKARGSDSPLHF. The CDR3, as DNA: TGTGCCAGCAGTTTTAAGGCCAGGGGATCGGATTCACCCCTCCACTTT.

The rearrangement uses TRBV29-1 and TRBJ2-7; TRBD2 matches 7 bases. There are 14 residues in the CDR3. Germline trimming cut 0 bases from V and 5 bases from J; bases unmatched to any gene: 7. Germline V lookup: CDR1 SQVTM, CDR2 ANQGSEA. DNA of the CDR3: TGCAGCGTTGAAGACCAAATCGGGACTAACGAGCAGTACTTC. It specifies CSVEDQIGTNEQYF.

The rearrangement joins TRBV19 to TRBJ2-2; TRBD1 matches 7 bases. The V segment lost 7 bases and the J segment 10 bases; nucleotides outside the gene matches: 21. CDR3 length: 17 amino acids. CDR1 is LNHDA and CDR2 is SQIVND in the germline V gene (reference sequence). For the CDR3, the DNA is TGTGCCAGTACTACCGTCGTACGGACAGGTCGAGCCTCGGAGCTGTTTTTT. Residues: CASTTVVRTGRASELFF. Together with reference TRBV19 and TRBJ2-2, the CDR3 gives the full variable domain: DGGITQSPKYLFRKEGQNVTLSCEQNLNHDAMYWYRQDPGQGLRLIYYSQIVNDFQKGDIAEGYSVSREKKESFPLTVTSAQKNPTAFYLCASTTVVRTGRASELFFGEGSRLTVL.

In nucleotides, the CDR3 is TGTGCCAGCCGCAGCGGGGCATACAATGAGCAGTTCTTC. Translated, it gives CASRSGAYNEQFF. The J gene is TRBJ2-1, the V gene TRBV14; 7 bases fit TRBD2. CDR1 and CDR2 from the germline V gene are SGHDN and FVKESK. The junction had 5 bases not matched to a gene; V was cut back by 8 bases and J by 4 bases. The CDR3 covers 13 residues.

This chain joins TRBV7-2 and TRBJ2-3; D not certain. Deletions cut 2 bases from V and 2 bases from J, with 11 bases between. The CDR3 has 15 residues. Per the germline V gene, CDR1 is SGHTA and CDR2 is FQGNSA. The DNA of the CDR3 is TGTGCCAGCAGCTTAAACGCCCAGTCCACAGATACGCAGTATTTT. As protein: CASSLNAQSTDTQYF.

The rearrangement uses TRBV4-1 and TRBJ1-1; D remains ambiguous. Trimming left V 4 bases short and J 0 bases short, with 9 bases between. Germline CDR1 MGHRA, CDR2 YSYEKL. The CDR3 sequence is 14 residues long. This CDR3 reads CASSPASLNTEAFF. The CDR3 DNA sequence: TGCGCCAGCAGCCCTGCCAGTCTGAACACTGAAGCTTTCTTT.

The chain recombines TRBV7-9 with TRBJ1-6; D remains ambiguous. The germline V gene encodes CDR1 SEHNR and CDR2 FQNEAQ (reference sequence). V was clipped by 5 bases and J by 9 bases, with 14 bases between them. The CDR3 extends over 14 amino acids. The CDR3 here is CASSIGPEGSPLHF. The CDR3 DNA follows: TGTGCCAGCAGCATAGGCCCTGAGGGTTCACCCCTCCACTTT.

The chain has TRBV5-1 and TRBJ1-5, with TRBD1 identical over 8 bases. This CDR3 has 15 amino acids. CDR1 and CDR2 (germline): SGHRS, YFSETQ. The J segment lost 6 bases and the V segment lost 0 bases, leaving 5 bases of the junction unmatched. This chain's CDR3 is CASSLGTGSFQPQHF. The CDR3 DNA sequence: TGCGCCAGCAGCTTGGGGACAGGGTCGTTTCAGCCCCAGCATTTT.

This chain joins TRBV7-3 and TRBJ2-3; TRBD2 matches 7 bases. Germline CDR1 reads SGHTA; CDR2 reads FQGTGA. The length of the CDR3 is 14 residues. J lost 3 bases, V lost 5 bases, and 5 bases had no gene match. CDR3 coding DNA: TGTGCCAGCAGCCGAAATAGCGGGACAGATACGCAGTATTTT. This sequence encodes CASSRNSGTDTQYF. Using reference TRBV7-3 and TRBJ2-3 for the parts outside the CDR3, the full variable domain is GAGVSQTPSNKVTEKGKYVELRCDPISGHTALYWYRQSLGQGPEFLIYFQGTGAADDSGLPNDRFFAVRPEGSVSTLKIQRTERGDSAVYLCASSRNSGTDTQYFGPGTRLTVL.

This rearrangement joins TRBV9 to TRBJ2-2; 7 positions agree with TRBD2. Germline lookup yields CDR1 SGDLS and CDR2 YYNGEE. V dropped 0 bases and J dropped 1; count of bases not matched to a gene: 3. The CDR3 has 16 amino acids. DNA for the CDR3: TGTGCCAGCAGCGTAGACAGCGGGGTGAACACCGGGGAGCTGTTTTTT. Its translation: CASSVDSGVNTGELFF.

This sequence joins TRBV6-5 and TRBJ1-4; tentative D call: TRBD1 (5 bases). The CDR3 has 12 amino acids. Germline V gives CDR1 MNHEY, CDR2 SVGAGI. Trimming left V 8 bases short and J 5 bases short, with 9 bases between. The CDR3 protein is CASGASNEKLFF. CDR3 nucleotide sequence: TGTGCCAGCGGGGCCAGCAATGAAAAACTGTTTTTT.

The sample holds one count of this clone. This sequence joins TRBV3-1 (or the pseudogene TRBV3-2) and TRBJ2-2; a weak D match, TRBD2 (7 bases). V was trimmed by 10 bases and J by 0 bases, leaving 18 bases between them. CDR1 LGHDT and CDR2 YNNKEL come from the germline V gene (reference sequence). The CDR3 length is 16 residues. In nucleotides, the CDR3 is TGTGCCATATCCACCATCGGGGGGCCGAACACCGGGGAGCTGTTTTTT. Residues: CAISTIGGPNTGELFF.

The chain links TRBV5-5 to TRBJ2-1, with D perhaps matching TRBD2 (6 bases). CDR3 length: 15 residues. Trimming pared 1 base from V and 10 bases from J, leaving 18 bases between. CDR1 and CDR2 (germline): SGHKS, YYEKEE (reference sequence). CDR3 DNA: TGTGCCAGCAGCTTGACCCTAGCACCTGGGAGGGAGCAGTTCTTC. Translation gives CASSLTLAPGREQFF.

The CDR3 here is CASSLGAGRSETQYF. CDR3 DNA sequence: TGTGCCAGCAGCTTAGGCGCAGGGAGGTCAGAGACCCAGTACTTC. This sequence joins TRBV7-6 and TRBJ2-5, with D perhaps TRBD2 (6 bases). This CDR3 is built from 15 residues. Looked up from germline, CDR1 is SGHVS and CDR2 is FNYEAQ. With 1 base removed from V and 4 bases from J, the gap between germline ends came to 13 bases.

Here the CDR3 reads CASSLEGTGDGYTF. DNA for the CDR3: TGCGCCAGCAGCTTGGAAGGGACAGGGGACGGCTACACCTTC. V gene TRBV5-1 combines with J gene TRBJ1-2; 10 nucleotides match TRBD1. Germline-derived CDR1 and CDR2 are SGHRS and YFSETQ. The CDR3 is 14 residues long. V lost 0 bases to trimming and J lost 8 bases; unmatched junction nucleotides: 4. Variable domain in full (rest from reference TRBV5-1 and TRBJ1-2): KAGVTQTPRYLIKTRGQQVTLSCSPISGHRSVSWYQQTPGQGLQFLFEYFSETQRNKGNFPGRFSGRQFSNSRSEMNVSTLELGDSALYLCASSLEGTGDGYTFGSGTRLTVV.

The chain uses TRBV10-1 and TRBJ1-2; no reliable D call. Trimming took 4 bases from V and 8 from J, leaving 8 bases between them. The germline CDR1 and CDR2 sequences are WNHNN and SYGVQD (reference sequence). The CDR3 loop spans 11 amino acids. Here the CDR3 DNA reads TGCGCCAGCAGTGTGGAGGTAGGCTACACCTTC. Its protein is CASSVEVGYTF.

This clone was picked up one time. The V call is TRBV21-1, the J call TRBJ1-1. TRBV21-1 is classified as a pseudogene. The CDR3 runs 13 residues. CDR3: CASSTRPGDEAFF. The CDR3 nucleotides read TGTGCCAGCAGCACCCGGCCGGGGGATGAAGCTTTCTTT.

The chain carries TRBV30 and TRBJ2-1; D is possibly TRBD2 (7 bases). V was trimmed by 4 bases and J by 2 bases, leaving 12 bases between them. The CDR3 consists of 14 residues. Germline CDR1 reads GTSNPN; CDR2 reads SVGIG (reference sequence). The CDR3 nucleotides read TGTGCCTGGACCCTCGGGGGGCCCTACAATGAGCAGTTCTTC. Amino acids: CAWTLGGPYNEQFF.

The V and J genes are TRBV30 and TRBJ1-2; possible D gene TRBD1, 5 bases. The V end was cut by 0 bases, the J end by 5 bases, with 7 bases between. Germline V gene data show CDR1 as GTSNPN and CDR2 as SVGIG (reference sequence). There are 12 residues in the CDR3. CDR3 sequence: CAWSVAGYGYTF. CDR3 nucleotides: TGTGCCTGGAGTGTCGCAGGGTATGGCTACACCTTC. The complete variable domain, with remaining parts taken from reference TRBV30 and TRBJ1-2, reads SQTIHQWPATLVQPVGSPLSLECTVEGTSNPNLYWYRQAAGRGLQLLFYSVGIGQISSEVPQNLSASRPQDRQFILSSKKLLLSDSGFYLCAWSVAGYGYTFGSGTRLTVV.

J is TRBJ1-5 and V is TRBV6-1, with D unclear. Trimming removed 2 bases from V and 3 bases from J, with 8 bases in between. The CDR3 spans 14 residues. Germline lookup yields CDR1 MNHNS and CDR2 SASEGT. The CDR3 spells CASSESGNNQPQHF. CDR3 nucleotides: TGTGCCAGCAGTGAATCAGGCAACAATCAGCCCCAGCATTTT.